This TCR beta chain was profiled in a study of beta chain features in type 1 diabetes. Overall study context: Patients did not differ from healthy donors in age, gender or cell yield. Study results and limitations: In type 1 diabetes patients, VDJ junctions had fewer insertions; deletions at these junctions were more frequent. Sequencing of cDNA might inflate the share of cells that strongly express TCR. Moderate but significant shortening of TCRB CDR3s was recorded in all four CD4+ subsets from Type 1 diabetes patients.

Via the markers CD45RO/CCR7/CD25/CD127/CD95/CD27, stem cell-like memory, regulatory, central memory and naive CD4+ cells were sorted. Expressed TCRB transcripts were sequenced, since all the RNA that had been isolated was reverse transcribed. The repertoire was sequenced with immunoSEQ multiplex PCR; TCRdb's copy has only in-frame clones and lacks some. The sample includes under 300,000 clones, roughly 24% seen only once; the top ten take about 0.012%. This clone appeared a few times. Its antigen is undetermined. Germline values: CDR1 LGHNA, CDR2 YNFKEQ. The CDR3 extends over 14 amino acids. The junction had 3 bases not matched to a gene; V was cut back by 4 bases and J by 2 bases.

This chain joins TRBV4-2 and TRBJ2-7; 9 nucleotides align to TRBD2. The specimen was naive CD4+ T cells from blood. This TCR was sampled from a woman aged 25 to 39 with type 1 diabetes. CDR3 sequence reads: CASSPGGRAYEQYF. The CDR3 DNA reads as TGTGCCAGCAGCCCTGGCGGGAGGGCCTACGAGCAGTACTTC.